Sequencing of this T cell receptor (beta chain) was carried out in a study of early stage breast cancer tumors. About the research overall: Samples were sequenced at approximately 10-fold average coverage. Study-level points and caveats: Most shared enriched TCRB sequences were commonly generated ones. Tumors had roughly 2.6-fold higher T cell density than normal breast.

Germline V gives CDR1 SEHNR, CDR2 FQNEAQ (reference sequence). Trimming removed 4 bases from V and 7 bases from J, with 13 bases in between. CDR3 length equals 14 residues. Regarding this clone: The antigen is unknown.

Each sample had two DNA replicates, 0.5 ug blood or 1.5 ug tissue. Repertoires were generated with immunoSEQ multiplex PCR, while TCRdb's copy carries only in-frame clones and drops some. The table shows roughly 34,000 clones, with roughly 72% occurring only once. The sample consisted of blood. J is TRBJ1-4 and V is TRBV7-9; D uncertain. The TCR sequence derives from a person between 55 and 70 years old with breast cancer. The CDR3 sequence is CASSSPMMAEKLFF. The CDR3 DNA reads TGTGCCAGCAGCTCCCCCATGATGGCTGAAAAACTGTTTTTT.